This T cell receptor (beta chain) was identified in a study of T cell responses to AZD1222 COVID-19 vaccine. Study information: Second doses were pooled across both intervals (about 4 or about 12 weeks).

For this clone: Its antigen is undetermined.

TCRdb's copy holds only in-frame clones and misses some; the assay was immunoSEQ multiplex PCR. The sample has over 130,000 clones, around 94% seen once; the top ten hold 1.3%. V gave up 6 bases and J gave up 5 bases, with 17 bases separating them. The germline CDR1 and CDR2 sequences are LNHDA and SQIVND (reference sequence). The CDR3 runs to 15 residues. Study-wide results and caveats: A mostly white British donor set with more females was recruited, and clonal diversity was possibly underestimated. CD4 TCRs associated with vaccination spanned spike, dominating at 160-218 and 743-854. Every sample of the repertoires postdated the peak T cell response.

This receptor was obtained from an adult in good health. This chain connects TRBV19 to TRBJ2-1, with a possible D match to TRBD1 (6 bases). The specimen was peripheral blood, collected on day 0 of AZD1222 vaccination. The CDR3 region is CASRPGHSIDNEQFF. For the CDR3, the DNA is TGTGCCAGTAGGCCGGGACATTCTATCGACAATGAGCAGTTCTTC.